The clone carrying this T cell receptor (beta chain) turned up a few times. TCRdb re-derived calls from the reads in MiXCR, one entry per CDR3 protein. The data show approximately 97,000 distinct CDR3 sequences, 31% seen once. The data belong to a study of type 1 regulatory T cells. Overall study: T-allo10 is an in vitro-generated, Tr1-enriched CD4 T cell product specific for alloantigen.

Trimming cost V 6 bases and J 3 bases; bases outside gene matches: 8. The CDR3 length is 15 residues. The V gene's germline CDR1 is LNHDA and CDR2 SQIVND (reference sequence). The chain joins TRBV19 to TRBJ2-7; TRBD1 agrees at 10 bases. This TCR came from a human donor in good health. The sequenced sample was CD4+ T cells, either the whole sample or a sorted fraction (not recorded which). In DNA, the CDR3 is TGTGCCAGTAGCTCCGGGACAGGGGCTTACTACGAGCAGTACTTC. Its protein product is CASSSGTGAYYEQYF.